A selection of T cell receptor beta chains follows, all from one sample in a study of blood T cells in healthy people across ages. MiXCR, run by TCRdb on the 5' RACE reads, gives a single entry per CDR3 protein. The sample includes 1.5 million to 2 million distinct CDR3 sequences, roughly 52% seen only once; the top ten take less than 2.5%. The sequenced material came from blood. These receptors originate from a woman aged 40-49 years in good health. The CDR3 runs from the conserved cysteine through the conserved F or W. D genes are given only for firm matches. Size values are once, few and many counts, or a class for expanded clones, and some rows have none.

>-|TRBV27|TRBJ2-7|-
CATHGQTDYEQYF
TGTGCCACCCACGGACAGACAGACTACGAGCAGTACTTC
>-|TRBV27|TRBJ2-4|TRBD1
CASSSGQSLLAKNIQYF
TGTGCCAGCAGTTCGGGACAGAGTCTGTTAGCCAAAAACATTCAGTACTTC
>-|TRBV25-1|TRBJ1-1|-
CASSEESTEAFF
TGTGCCAGCAGTGAAGAGAGCACTGAAGCTTTCTTT
>-|TRBV5-1|TRBJ2-5|-
CASSLASRYLQETQYF
TGCGCCAGCAGCTTGGCATCACGCTACCTTCAAGAGACCCAGTACTTC
>few|TRBV5-1|TRBJ2-3|TRBD1
CASSNRTGLRITDTQYF
TGCGCCAGCAGCAACCGGACAGGCCTTAGAATCACAGATACGCAGTATTTT
>few|TRBV20-1|TRBJ2-1|TRBD1
CSAIDRGLDNEQFF
TGCAGTGCTATAGACAGGGGACTCGACAATGAGCAGTTCTTC
>few|TRBV3-1|TRBJ2-1|-
CASSPPRAGAYNEQFF
TGTGCCAGCAGCCCCCCCCGGGCGGGGGCTTACAATGAGCAGTTCTTC
>-|TRBV9|TRBJ2-1|-
CASSARPQGGDNEQFF
TGTGCCAGCAGCGCCAGGCCCCAGGGGGGAGACAATGAGCAGTTCTTC
>-|TRBV5-1|TRBJ2-1|-
CASFRGGPNNEQFF
TGCGCCAGCTTTCGGGGCGGCCCCAACAATGAGCAGTTCTTC
>once|TRBV7-9|TRBJ1-1|-
CASSPNPAGTGNTEAFF
TGTGCCAGCAGCCCCAACCCGGCCGGGACGGGGAACACTGAAGCTTTCTTT
>once|TRBV9|TRBJ2-3|TRBD2
CASSLRTSGALISSTDTQYF
TGTGCCAGCAGCCTCCGGACTAGCGGGGCCCTCATTTCTAGCACAGATACGCAGTATTTT
>few|TRBV12-3/TRBV12-4|TRBJ1-2|-
CASSPIRGYGYTF
TGTGCCAGCAGCCCAATCAGGGGCTATGGCTACACCTTC
>-|TRBV19|TRBJ1-2|TRBD1
CASSMLRQGSSGYTF
TGTGCCAGTAGTATGCTGAGACAGGGTTCCTCTGGCTACACCTTC
>-|TRBV20-1|TRBJ1-6|TRBD1
CSARAGQGPQSPLHF
TGCAGTGCTAGAGCCGGACAGGGTCCCCAGTCACCCCTCCACTTT
>-|TRBV14|TRBJ2-7|-
CASSKPGWEQYF
TGTGCCAGCAGCAAACCAGGGTGGGAGCAGTACTTC
>-|TRBV15|TRBJ2-7|-
CATSRVDTSPHCEQYF
TGTGCCACCAGCAGAGTAGACACATCGCCTCACTGCGAGCAGTACTTC
>-|TRBV5-1|TRBJ1-5|-
CASSFEGGQPQHF
TGCGCCAGCAGCTTTGAAGGGGGTCAGCCCCAGCATTTT
>few|TRBV6-2/TRBV6-3|TRBJ2-1|TRBD2
CASSPKQILAGAPNEQFF
TGTGCCAGCAGCCCAAAACAGATACTAGCGGGGGCACCCAATGAGCAGTTCTTC
>few|TRBV7-2|TRBJ2-3|TRBD2
CASSFRLAGGVSTDTQYF
TGTGCCAGCAGCTTCCGACTAGCGGGGGGGGTTAGCACAGATACGCAGTATTTT
>once|TRBV20-1|TRBJ2-5|-
CSASSSKGLGETQYF
TGCAGTGCTAGTTCAAGCAAAGGCCTTGGGGAGACCCAGTACTTC
>-|TRBV20-1|TRBJ2-6|-
CSARDFGGLSGANVLTF
TGCAGTGCTAGAGATTTCGGGGGACTCTCTGGGGCCAACGTCCTGACTTTC
>few|TRBV27|TRBJ2-7|-
CASSLSMSPAGPTYEQYF
TGTGCCAGCAGTTTATCGATGAGTCCGGCGGGGCCAACCTACGAGCAGTACTTC
>-|TRBV27|TRBJ2-7|-
CASSPRQGGSYEQYF
TGTGCCAGCAGTCCCAGACAGGGAGGGTCCTACGAGCAGTACTTC
>-|TRBV7-9|TRBJ2-3|-
CASSFVDLAADTQYF
TGTGCCAGCAGCTTTGTAGACTTAGCGGCAGATACGCAGTATTTT
>-|TRBV25-1|TRBJ2-5|TRBD2
CASRPPGLAGGPGEAQYF
TGTGCCAGCAGACCTCCGGGACTAGCGGGGGGACCCGGAGAGGCCCAGTACTTC
>few|TRBV29-1|TRBJ2-3|TRBD2
CSALRGGTDTQYF
TGCAGCGCCCTGCGGGGGGGCACAGATACGCAGTATTTT
>-|TRBV6-6|TRBJ1-2|-
CASSPGSAGGYTF
TGTGCCAGCAGTCCCGGTTCGGCGGGGGGCTACACCTTC
>many|TRBV18|TRBJ2-5|TRBD1
CASSPHRGETQYF
TGTGCCAGCTCACCACACAGGGGAGAGACCCAGTACTTC
>once|TRBV25-1|TRBJ1-2|TRBD1
CASSERTGRGYGYTF
TGTGCCAGCAGTGAACGGACAGGGAGGGGCTATGGCTACACCTTC
>many|TRBV7-9|TRBJ2-7|TRBD1
CASSFGTAEQYF
TGTGCCAGCAGCTTTGGGACAGCCGAGCAGTACTTC
>few|TRBV4-3|TRBJ1-6|-
CASSQVGQGSSPLHF
TGCGCCAGCAGCCAAGTGGGGCAGGGAAGCTCACCCCTCCACTTT
>few|TRBV20-1|TRBJ2-7|TRBD2
CSARPGLAYEQYF
TGCAGTGCTAGACCGGGACTAGCCTACGAGCAGTACTTC
>-|TRBV4-3|TRBJ2-3|-
CASSQDPRGSDTQYF
TGCGCCAGCAGCCAAGATCCGAGGGGTTCAGATACGCAGTATTTT
>-|TRBV12-3/TRBV12-4|TRBJ1-6|TRBD1
CASSFRTGENSPLHF
TGTGCCAGCAGTTTTCGGACAGGGGAGAATTCACCCCTCCACTTT
>few|TRBV6-2/TRBV6-3|TRBJ2-4|-
CASSYVRLAKNIQYF
TGTGCCAGCAGTTACGTCCGACTAGCCAAAAACATTCAGTACTTC
>-|TRBV4-1|TRBJ1-4|-
CASSQVAGGAPTNEKLFF
TGCGCCAGCAGCCAAGTTGCGGGGGGGGCTCCAACTAATGAAAAACTGTTTTTT
>-|TRBV7-2|TRBJ2-7|-
CASSPSLNSYNEQYF
TGTGCCAGCAGCCCAAGCCTTAATAGTTACAATGAGCAGTACTTC
>-|TRBV7-9|TRBJ2-3|TRBD2
CASSFHAGGETDTQYF
TGTGCCAGCAGCTTCCACGCGGGGGGGGAAACAGATACGCAGTATTTT
>many|TRBV4-3|TRBJ2-5|-
CASSQDWRNRETQYF
TGCGCCAGCAGCCAAGATTGGAGGAACCGGGAGACCCAGTACTTC
>-|TRBV28|TRBJ2-7|-
CASSSQTTRYSYEQYF
TGTGCCAGCAGTTCTCAGACAACAAGGTACTCCTACGAGCAGTACTTC